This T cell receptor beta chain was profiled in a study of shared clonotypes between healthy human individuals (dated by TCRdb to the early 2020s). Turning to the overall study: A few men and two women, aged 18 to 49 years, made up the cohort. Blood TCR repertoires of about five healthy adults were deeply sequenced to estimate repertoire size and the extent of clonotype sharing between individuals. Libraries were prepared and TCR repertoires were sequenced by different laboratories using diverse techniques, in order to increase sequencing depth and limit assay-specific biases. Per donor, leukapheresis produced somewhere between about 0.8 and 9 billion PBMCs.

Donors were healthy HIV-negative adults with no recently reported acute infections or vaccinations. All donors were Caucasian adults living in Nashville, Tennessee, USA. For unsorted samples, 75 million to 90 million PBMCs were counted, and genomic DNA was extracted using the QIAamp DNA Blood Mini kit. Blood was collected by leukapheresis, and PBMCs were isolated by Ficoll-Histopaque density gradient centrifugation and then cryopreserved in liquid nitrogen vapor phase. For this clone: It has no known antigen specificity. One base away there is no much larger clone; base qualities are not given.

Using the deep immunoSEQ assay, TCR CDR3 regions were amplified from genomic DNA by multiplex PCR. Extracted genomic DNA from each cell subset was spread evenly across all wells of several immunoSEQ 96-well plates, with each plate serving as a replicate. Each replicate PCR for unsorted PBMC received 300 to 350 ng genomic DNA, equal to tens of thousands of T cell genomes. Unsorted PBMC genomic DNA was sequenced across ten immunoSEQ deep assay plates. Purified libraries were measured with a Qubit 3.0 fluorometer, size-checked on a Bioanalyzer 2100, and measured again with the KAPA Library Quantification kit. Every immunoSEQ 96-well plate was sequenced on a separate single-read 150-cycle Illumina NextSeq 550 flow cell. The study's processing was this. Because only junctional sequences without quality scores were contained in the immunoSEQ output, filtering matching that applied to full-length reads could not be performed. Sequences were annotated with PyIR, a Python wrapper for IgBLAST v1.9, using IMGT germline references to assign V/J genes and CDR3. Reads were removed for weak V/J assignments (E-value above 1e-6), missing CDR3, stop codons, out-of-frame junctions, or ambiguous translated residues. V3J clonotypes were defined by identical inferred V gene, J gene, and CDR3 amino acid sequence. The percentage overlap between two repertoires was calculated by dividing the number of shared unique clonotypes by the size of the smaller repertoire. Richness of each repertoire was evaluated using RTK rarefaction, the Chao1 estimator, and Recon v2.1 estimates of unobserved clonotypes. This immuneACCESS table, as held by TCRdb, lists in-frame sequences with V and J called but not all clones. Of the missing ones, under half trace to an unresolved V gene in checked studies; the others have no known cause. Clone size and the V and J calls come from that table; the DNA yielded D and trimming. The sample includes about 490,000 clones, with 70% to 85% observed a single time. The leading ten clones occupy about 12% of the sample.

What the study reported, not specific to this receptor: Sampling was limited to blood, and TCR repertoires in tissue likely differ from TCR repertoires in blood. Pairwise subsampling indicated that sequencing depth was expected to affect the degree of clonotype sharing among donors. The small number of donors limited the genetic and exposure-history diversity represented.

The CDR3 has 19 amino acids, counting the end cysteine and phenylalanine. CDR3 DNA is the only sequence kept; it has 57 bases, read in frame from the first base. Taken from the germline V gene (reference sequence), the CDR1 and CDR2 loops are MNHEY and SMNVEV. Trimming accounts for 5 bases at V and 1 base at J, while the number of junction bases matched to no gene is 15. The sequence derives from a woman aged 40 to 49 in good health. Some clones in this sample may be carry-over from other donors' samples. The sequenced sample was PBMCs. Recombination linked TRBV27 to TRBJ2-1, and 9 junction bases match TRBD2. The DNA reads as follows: TGTGCCAGCAGTATACTTAGCGGGAGAAGTTCTAGGTCCTACAATGAGCAGTTCTTC. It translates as CASSILSGRSSRSYNEQFF.